These 21 T cell receptor beta chains came from one sample sequenced in a study of blood T cells in healthy people across ages. Primers used in a second PCR of about 6 to 11 cycles were a sample-barcoded 5' primer and a J-beta primer mix. TCRdb independently ran MiXCR on the 5' RACE reads; one entry per CDR3 protein. Among some 1.4 million distinct CDR3 sequences listed, about 40% were seen once. The sequenced sample was blood. These receptors were collected from a young woman in good health.

The J gene is TRBJ2-3, the V gene TRBV7-9; 8 bases are a match to TRBD2. In germline, CDR1 is SEHNR, CDR2 FQNEAQ (reference sequence). This CDR3 contains 17 residues. With 5 bases clipped from V and 1 base from J, the junction kept 11 bases outside the gene matches. Here the CDR3 DNA reads TGTGCCAGCAGCCCTCTAGGCGGGGGGATGGGCACAGATACGCAGTATTTT. Protein: CASSPLGGGMGTDTQYF.

This clonotype has a handful of counts. V is TRBV7-9 and J is TRBJ1-2; 9 nucleotides line up with TRBD1. The germline gives CDR1 SEHNR, CDR2 FQNEAQ (reference sequence). The CDR3 length is 17 residues. V was pared by 1 base and J by 7 bases, with 13 bases of the junction left unmatched. As DNA, the CDR3 is TGTGCCAGCAGCTTAGTCGGACAGGGGCCCCTGAGGGGTGGCTACACCTTC. Residues: CASSLVGQGPLRGGYTF.

The chain couples TRBV29-1 to TRBJ2-1; TRBD1 matches at 9 bases. CDR1 and CDR2 (germline): SQVTM, ANQGSEA. With 3 bases clipped from V and 7 bases from J, the junction kept 7 bases outside the gene matches. The CDR3 loop spans 14 amino acids. The CDR3 region is CSVEADRGGNEQFF. The CDR3 DNA reads as TGCAGCGTTGAGGCGGACAGGGGTGGAAATGAGCAGTTCTTC.

Written as DNA, the CDR3 is TGCAGTGCTAGTGGGGGGGCCAACTATGGCTACACCTTC. Amino acid sequence: CSASGGANYGYTF. The genes are TRBV20-1 and TRBJ1-2, with D possibly TRBD1 on 6 matching bases. The CDR3 has 13 amino acids. V was trimmed by 3 bases and J by 2 bases, leaving 10 bases between them. Germline CDR1 and CDR2: DFQATT and SNEGSKA (reference sequence).

The rearrangement uses TRBV5-1 and TRBJ2-3; 8 bases align to TRBD2. V lost 0 bases, J lost 6 bases, and 12 bases stayed unmatched. Germline V gives CDR1 SGHRS, CDR2 YFSETQ. The CDR3 has 17 amino acids. The CDR3 region has the DNA TGCGCCAGCAGCTTGGGCGGGGGGACCAGCCTTGGGGATACGCAGTATTTT. Protein product: CASSLGGGTSLGDTQYF.

This chain uses TRBV2 with TRBJ1-4, with TRBD1 as a possible D gene (5 bases). V lost 10 bases to trimming and J lost 8 bases, with 20 bases between them. CDR1 is SNHLY and CDR2 is FYNNEI in the germline V gene. The CDR3 spans 14 residues. CDR3 DNA sequence: TGTGCCACTCGATCGGGGGGAATGAAAGAAAAACTGTTTTTT. It translates to CATRSGGMKEKLFF.

The chain recombines TRBV20-1 with TRBJ2-7; 10 bases match TRBD2. Germline values: CDR1 DFQATT, CDR2 SNEGSKA (reference sequence). CDR3 size: 13 residues. V shed 4 bases, J shed 7 bases, and the junction held 7 bases outside the gene matches. CDR3 amino acids: CSAKGTSEGEQYF. The CDR3 nucleotides read TGCAGTGCTAAAGGGACTAGCGAGGGGGAGCAGTACTTC.

The J gene is TRBJ2-7, the V gene TRBV7-8; a possible D gene is TRBD2 (5 bases). With 3 bases removed from V and 6 bases from J, the gap between germline ends came to 12 bases. The CDR3 runs to 13 residues. Germline V CDR1 and CDR2: SGHVS, FQNEAQ. CDR3 amino acids: CASSFGGPGEQYF. The CDR3, as DNA: TGTGCCAGCAGCTTCGGCGGGCCGGGCGAGCAGTACTTC.

This chain joins TRBV6-1 and TRBJ2-4; 7 positions match TRBD1. This CDR3 spans 15 amino acids. J lost 8 bases, V lost 5 bases, and 12 bases had no gene match. Germline CDR1 is MNHNS and CDR2 is SASEGT. The CDR3 DNA reads as TGTGCCAGCAGTCCCCGGACAGGAACAACCGACATTCAGTACTTC. Translating gives CASSPRTGTTDIQYF.

The sample holds a few counts of this clonotype. The chain links TRBV20-1 to TRBJ1-1; 8 nucleotides line up with TRBD1. The CDR3 consists of 15 residues. Germline loops: CDR1 DFQATT, CDR2 SNEGSKA (reference sequence). Germline trimming cut 0 bases from V and 1 base from J; bases unmatched to any gene: 4. CDR3 amino acids: CSARDRQGANTEAFF. The CDR3 DNA follows: TGCAGTGCTAGAGATCGTCAGGGGGCGAACACTGAAGCTTTCTTT.

The J gene is TRBJ2-7, the V gene TRBV19; D gene ambiguous. The V end was cut by 8 bases, the J end by 0 bases, with 11 bases between. In germline, CDR1 is LNHDA, CDR2 SQIVND (reference sequence). This CDR3 has 13 amino acids. This CDR3 reads CASRTETSYEQYF. CDR3 DNA sequence: TGTGCCAGTCGTACAGAGACCTCCTACGAGCAGTACTTC.

This clonotype was observed a handful of times. The chain uses TRBV20-1 and TRBJ2-5, with 9 bases identical to TRBD2. The CDR3 runs to 15 residues. The germline V gene has CDR1 DFQATT and CDR2 SNEGSKA (reference sequence). With 2 bases clipped from V and 4 bases from J, the junction kept 8 bases outside the gene matches. CDR3 sequence (DNA): TGCAGTGCTAGACGCGGCGGGAGGGCCGTAGAGACCCAGTACTTC. Amino acids: CSARRGGRAVETQYF.

This clonotype was detected a few times. V and J are TRBV5-1 and TRBJ2-7, with TRBD2 matching over 13 bases. The CDR3 has 15 amino acids. The germline CDR1 and CDR2 sequences are SGHRS and YFSETQ. Losses at the gene ends were 4 bases for V and 4 bases for J; bases not matched to a gene: 5. CDR3 sequence: CASSGTSGKIYEQYF. CDR3 in DNA: TGCGCCAGCAGCGGGACTAGCGGGAAGATATACGAGCAGTACTTC.

Of note for this clonotype: At one boundary the junction diverges from the germline segment, which might be a read error. The CDR3 coding sequence is TGTGCCAGCAGCCAAGATTTTAGGTACAATGGGCAGTTCTTC. It encodes CASSQDFRYNGQFF. This chain connects TRBV3-1 to TRBJ2-1; no clear D gene. The CDR3 runs to 14 residues. Germline CDR1 is LGHDT and CDR2 is YNNKEL (reference sequence).

The chain joins TRBV5-4 to TRBJ2-7, with TRBD1 matching over 7 bases. Germline V lookup: CDR1 SGHNT, CDR2 YYREEE (reference sequence). CDR3 size: 15 residues. The J segment lost 0 bases and the V segment lost 4 bases, leaving 7 bases of the junction unmatched. The CDR3 region has the DNA TGTGCCAGCAGCGTCCCCGGACAGGACTCCTACGAGCAGTACTTC. Its translation is CASSVPGQDSYEQYF.

For this clonotype: One end of the junction does not line up with germline, which may come from a read error. The CDR3, as DNA: TGTACCAGCAGTCGCGCCGGGACTGACTACAATGAGCAGTTCTTC. Translated: CTSSRAGTDYNEQFF. The V and J genes are TRBV6-5 and TRBJ2-1; D is perhaps TRBD2 (6 bases). From germline, CDR1 is MNHEY and CDR2 SVGAGI. This CDR3 region has 15 residues.

The genes are TRBV5-1 and TRBJ2-5, with D perhaps TRBD2 (6 bases). The CDR3 runs 13 residues. The V gene lost 6 bases and the J gene lost 5 bases, with 14 bases spanning the gap. Germline V gene sequence: CDR1 SGHRS, CDR2 YFSETQ. In DNA, the CDR3 is TGCGCCAGCATGACGGGGGTCGGGGAGACCCAGTACTTC. Its protein is CASMTGVGETQYF.

The chain links TRBV4-1 to TRBJ2-1; 10 bases align to TRBD2. The DNA end is more similar to TRBJ2-7, so the J call may be wrong. CDR1 is MGHRA, CDR2 YSYEKL, per germline. The CDR3 is made up of 16 amino acids. The CDR3 here is CASSQGTSGTYNEQYF. The DNA of the CDR3 is TGCGCCAGCAGCCAAGGGACTAGCGGTACCTACAATGAGCAGTACTTC.

This clonotype was detected only a few times. This sequence joins TRBV27 and TRBJ2-7; 9 positions match TRBD2. This CDR3 comprises 14 residues. The junction had 7 bases not matched to a gene; V was cut back by 4 bases and J by 6 bases. CDR1 is MNHEY and CDR2 is SMNVEV in the germline V gene (reference sequence). The CDR3 DNA sequence: TGTGCCAGCAGTTCGCTAGCGGGGACTTCCGAGCAGTACTTC. Its translation is CASSSLAGTSEQYF.

The genes are TRBV6-5 and TRBJ2-7; D may be TRBD1 or TRBD2 (5 bases each). Trimming cost V 7 bases and J 3 bases, with 13 bases left between them. Germline V gene data show CDR1 as MNHEY and CDR2 as SVGAGI. The CDR3 extends over 13 amino acids. DNA for the CDR3: TGTGCCAGCACCGGGACGGATCTCTACGAGCAGTACTTC. Residues: CASTGTDLYEQYF.

The chain combines TRBV20-1 with TRBJ1-1, with D unresolved. The V and J ends lost 2 bases and 1 base respectively, with 8 bases between them. Germline V CDR1 and CDR2: DFQATT, SNEGSKA (reference sequence). The CDR3 totals 13 residues. The DNA for the CDR3 is TGCAGTGCTAGACGGCAGCCGAACACTGAAGCTTTCTTT. Its protein product is CSARRQPNTEAFF.